This T cell receptor (beta chain) was sequenced in a study of shared clonotypes between healthy human individuals. Study as a whole: Used for every donor were three CD4 naive, three CD4 memory, two CD8 naive and one CD8 memory plate. Whole-study results and caveats: Deeper or shallower sequencing was expected to change how clonotypes are shared among donors. Represented diversity, genetic and exposure-history alike, was limited by few donors. Of the naive CD4 clonotypes, 4% to 5% were shared across several donors.

The CDR3 runs 14 residues. Trimming left V 2 bases short and J 5 bases short, with 9 bases between. Germline V gives CDR1 SGHTA, CDR2 FQGNSA. Measured with immunoSEQ multiplex PCR; TCRdb has only the in-frame clones, and not every one. The table records around 750,000 clones, approximately 74% of them present only once. About this clone itself: Its antigen remains unidentified.

The chain recombines TRBV7-2 with TRBJ2-2; perhaps TRBD2 as D (5 bases). The origin of this receptor is a woman in her thirties in good health. The sample taken for sequencing was memory CD4+ T cells sorted from blood. This sample's subset: CD45RA-negative fraction. In DNA, the CDR3 is TGTGCCAGCAGCTTATACCAGCGGACCGGGGAGCTGTTTTTT. This codes for CASSLYQRTGELFF.